This T cell receptor beta chain was documented in a study of T cell clonality in common variable immunodeficiency. Repertoires were generated with immunoSEQ multiplex PCR, while TCRdb's copy carries only in-frame clones and drops some. This sample carries approximately 58,000 clones, none of them present only once. The CDR3 is made up of 14 amino acids. Germline V gene lookup returns CDR1 DFQATT and CDR2 SNEGSKA (reference sequence). Trimming left V 2 bases short and J 7 bases short, with 12 bases between. This clone was seen repeatedly, ten times or more. Its antigen is undetermined. The CDR3 goes on 3 residues after the read ends, and that part is filled in from the germline J gene. General observations from the study: CVID subjects had higher TCRbeta clonality than healthy controls, most marked in about a third.

V gene TRBV20-1 combines with J gene TRBJ1-6; weak D call: TRBD1 (6 bases). Sequenced sample: peripheral blood mononuclear cells. The TCR sequence derives from a person aged 18 to 75 in good health. This CDR3 is CSARRLTGNSPLHF. CDR3 bases read: TGCAGTGCTAGACGGCTCACAGGGAATTCACCC.